Presented here are 2 T cell receptor beta chains from one specimen sequenced in a study of T cell clonality in common variable immunodeficiency. Here immunoSEQ multiplex PCR was the method, and the copy in TCRdb shows in-frame clones only, minus some. The specimen gives about 37,000 clones without singletons; the ten biggest hold around 0.87%. Sequencing was performed on peripheral blood mononuclear cells. Receptor source: a person between 18 and 75 years old in good health.

In its sample, this clone was seen many times. The read terminates 3 residues before the CDR3 end, so the remaining end is supplied by the germline J gene. V and J are TRBV6-2 or TRBV6-3 and TRBJ2-7, with 9 bases lining up with TRBD1. This CDR3 is 13 amino acids long. The germline V gene has CDR1 MNHEY and CDR2 SVGEGT. V was pared by 4 bases and J by 6 bases, with 4 bases of the junction left unmatched. The covered CDR3 bases are TGTGCCAGCAGTTTTGGGACAGGGAGCGAG. As protein: CASSFGTGSE. The whole CDR3 is CASSFGTGSEQYF.

This clone has ten or more counts. The CDR3 is cut off 3 residues early in the read; its end comes from the germline J gene. The V and J genes are TRBV11-2 and TRBJ2-7; D remains unclear. Germline CDR1 and CDR2: SGHAT and FQNNGV. There are 13 residues in the CDR3. Trimming left V 1 base short and J 5 bases short, with 9 bases between. This CDR3 reads CASSLVTLNEQYF. The sequenced CDR3 bases are TGTGCCAGCAGCTTAGTGACACTCAACGAG.